This is a list of T cell receptor beta chains from one sample in a study of cytomegalovirus exposure and HLA in healthy donors. Sequenced by immunoSEQ multiplex PCR; TCRdb stores in-frame clones only, minus some. The specimen's table records about 50,000 clones. Specimen: PBMCs. The receptor source for this set is a man aged 18 to 30 in good health and CMV-seropositive. Both conserved end residues are part of each CDR3. A D gene is named only where the DNA matches it firmly. Expanded clones get a size class; other rows say once, few or many, or leave the size out.

V	D	J	length	size	DNA	CDR3
TRBV7-8	NA	TRBJ2-7	14	NA	TGTGCCAGCAGTTATAGCAGCGATCACTACGAGCAGTACTTC	CASSYSSDHYEQYF
TRBV5-8	NA	TRBJ2-2	12	NA	TGTGCCAGCAGCCTAGCTACCGGGGAGCTGTTTTTT	CASSLATGELFF
TRBV6-4	TRBD1	TRBJ2-2	14	medium-sized	TGTGCCAGCAGTGACGGACAGGACACCGGGGAGCTGTTTTTT	CASSDGQDTGELFF
TRBV15	NA	TRBJ1-1	18	NA	TGTGCCACCAGCAGAGGCCTGAATTGGGGCGTTGGGAACACTGAAGCTTTCTTT	CATSRGLNWGVGNTEAFF
TRBV15	TRBD1	TRBJ1-4	14	NA	TGTGCCACCAGCACCGGGACAGGGGACGAAAAACTGTTTTTT	CATSTGTGDEKLFF
TRBV21-1	NA	TRBJ1-1	17	NA	TGTGCCAGCAGCAAAATCAGAAATTTGGACATGAACACTGAAGCTTTCTTT	CASSKIRNLDMNTEAFF
TRBV11-2	NA	TRBJ2-5	14	NA	TGTGCCAGCAGCTTAGGTGGGGGGTGGCAGACCCAGTACTTC	CASSLGGGWQTQYF
TRBV28	NA	TRBJ1-1	15	NA	TGTGCCAGCAGTTTAAGCGGACGGCCGAACACTGAAGCTTTCTTT	CASSLSGRPNTEAFF
TRBV6-1	TRBD2	TRBJ2-7	15	NA	TGTGCCAGCATATTCTCTAGCGGGGGGTTCTACGAGCAGTACTTC	CASIFSSGGFYEQYF
TRBV6-1	NA	TRBJ1-1	13	NA	TGTGCCAGCAGTGACAGGATGAACACTGAAGCTTTCTTT	CASSDRMNTEAFF
TRBV7-9	NA	TRBJ1-2	15	NA	TGTGCCAGCAGCTTAGTACAGGGAGAGGGGGATGGCTACACCTTC	CASSLVQGEGDGYTF
TRBV6-5	TRBD1	TRBJ2-7	16	NA	TGTGCCAGCAGTTCAATCAGACAGGGGGGCCGGTACGAGCAGTACTTC	CASSSIRQGGRYEQYF
TRBV10-3	NA	TRBJ1-2	14	NA	TGTGCCATCAGTGCCACGGACAGATTCTATGGCTACACCTTC	CAISATDRFYGYTF
TRBV19	NA	TRBJ1-3	15	NA	TGTGCCAGTAGTACTACCCCTCGAGGGTCGAACACCATATATTTT	CASSTTPRGSNTIYF
TRBV9	TRBD1	TRBJ1-1	14	NA	TGTGCCAGCAGCCCCAGGGGGATGAACACTGAAGCTTTCTTT	CASSPRGMNTEAFF
TRBV5-4	TRBD2	TRBJ2-7	14	NA	TGTGCCAGCAGCTCCGGGACTAGCGGCTACGAGCAGTACTTC	CASSSGTSGYEQYF
TRBV7-2	TRBD1	TRBJ2-7	15	NA	TGTGCCAGCAGCTTAACAGGGGGGAAATCCTACGAGCAGTACTTC	CASSLTGGKSYEQYF
TRBV10-3	TRBD2	TRBJ2-3	15	NA	TGTGCCATCAGCCCCTCTAGCGGGTCGGGAGATACGCAGTATTTT	CAISPSSGSGDTQYF
TRBV6-6	NA	TRBJ2-1	12	NA	TGTGCCAGCTTGGACTATTACAATGAGCAGTTCTTC	CASLDYYNEQFF
TRBV5-1	TRBD1	TRBJ1-2	14	NA	TGCGCCAGCAGCTTGGGAGGGGGCGACTATGGCTACACCTTC	CASSLGGGDYGYTF
TRBV29-1	NA	TRBJ1-1	14	NA	TGCAGCGTTGTTCAGGGTTGGGGTACAGATGAAGCTTTCTTT	CSVVQGWGTDEAFF
TRBV5-4	NA	TRBJ2-6	17	NA	TGTGCCAGCAGCTTGGGGTCAGGGAAGTCTGGGGCCAACGTCCTGACTTTC	CASSLGSGKSGANVLTF
TRBV11-3	TRBD1	TRBJ1-2	13	NA	TGTGCCAGCAGCCCCGACAGGGGCTATGGCTACACCTTC	CASSPDRGYGYTF
TRBV27	TRBD1	TRBJ2-7	16	NA	TGTGCCAGCAGTTTACGTCAGGGGGCGAAATCCTACGAGCAGTACTTC	CASSLRQGAKSYEQYF
TRBV11-3	TRBD2	TRBJ2-1	20	NA	TGTGCCAGCAGCCCCCCCCTGGGGACTAGCGGGAGCGACTCCTACAATGAGCAGTTCTTC	CASSPPLGTSGSDSYNEQFF
TRBV2	NA	TRBJ2-5	12	NA	TGTGCCAGCAAGGGACTTCAAGAGACCCAGTACTTC	CASKGLQETQYF
TRBV4-1	NA	TRBJ1-1	13	NA	TGCGCCAGCAGCCAAGACGGTGGGGGCGAAGCTTTCTTT	CASSQDGGGEAFF
TRBV7-2	NA	TRBJ2-6	15	NA	TGTGCCAGCAGCTCACAGGATTCTGGGGCCAACGTCCTGACTTTC	CASSSQDSGANVLTF
TRBV7-8	NA	TRBJ2-5	15	NA	TGTGCCAGCTCCCCCCTCGGGACAAATAAAGAGACCCAGTACTTC	CASSPLGTNKETQYF
TRBV7-3	TRBD1	TRBJ2-2	15	NA	TGTGCCAGCAGCTCAGGGACAGGGACCACCGGGGAGCTGTTTTTT	CASSSGTGTTGELFF
TRBV6-5	NA	TRBJ1-2	13	NA	TGTGCCAGCAGTAAAGGGGCTAACTATGGCTACACCTTC	CASSKGANYGYTF
TRBV7-9	NA	TRBJ2-5	17	NA	TGTGCCAGCAGCCCCTCCACACTACTAGTGGTGAGGGAGACCCAGTACTTC	CASSPSTLLVVRETQYF
TRBV13	NA	TRBJ2-3	14	NA	TGTGCCAGCAGCCCCGGCCTGACAGAGGATACGCAGTATTTT	CASSPGLTEDTQYF
TRBV18	NA	TRBJ2-7	14	NA	TGTGCCAGCTCACCACCGTCCAGAACCTACGAGCAGTACTTC	CASSPPSRTYEQYF
TRBV27	TRBD2	TRBJ2-1	14	NA	TGTGCCAGCAGTTTGGGGACTAGCTACAATGAGCAGTTCTTC	CASSLGTSYNEQFF
TRBV21-1	NA	TRBJ1-5	16	NA	TGTGCCAGCAGCCCCATGGGACAAAATAGCAATCAGCCCCAGCATTTT	CASSPMGQNSNQPQHF
TRBV7-9	TRBD2	TRBJ2-2	15	NA	TGTGCCAGCAGCGCCCTGGGGCGGGAGTTGAAGGAGCTGTTTTTT	CASSALGRELKELFF
TRBV7-3	TRBD1	TRBJ2-7	15	NA	TGTGCCAGCAGCTGGGACGGGACAGGGCCCTACGAGCAGTACTTC	CASSWDGTGPYEQYF
TRBV13	TRBD1	TRBJ2-7	15	NA	TGTGCCAGCAGCTTAGTGGACAGGAGTTCCTACGAGCAGTACTTC	CASSLVDRSSYEQYF
TRBV19	NA	TRBJ2-2	14	NA	TGTGCCAGTAGTATAGTGCAGGGCACCGGGGAGCTGTTTTTT	CASSIVQGTGELFF
TRBV27	TRBD2	TRBJ2-7	17	NA	TGTGCCAGCAGCCGGCCCGGGACTAGCGGGAGGAGAGGCGAGCAGTACTTC	CASSRPGTSGRRGEQYF
TRBV2	NA	TRBJ2-3	15	NA	TGTGCCAGCACCCTACAGGGATCTCGGAGAGATACGCAGTATTTT	CASTLQGSRRDTQYF
TRBV5-1	TRBD2	TRBJ2-2	15	NA	TGCGCCAGCAGCCCTGGGGTAGCGGGACCCGGGGAGCTGTTTTTT	CASSPGVAGPGELFF
TRBV6-5	TRBD1	TRBJ2-7	13	NA	TGTGCCACAGGGACAGGGGGGATCTACGAGCAGTACTTC	CATGTGGIYEQYF
TRBV7-2	NA	TRBJ2-7	15	NA	TGTGCCAGCAGCCTTCGACGGACAGCTTCCTACGAGCAGTACTTC	CASSLRRTASYEQYF
TRBV7-9	NA	TRBJ2-7	11	NA	TGTGCCAGCAGCTTAGACGGGGAGCAGTACTTC	CASSLDGEQYF